This T cell receptor (beta chain) was captured by sequencing in a study of CXCR3-negative and CXCR3-positive naive CD8 T cells. Worth noting for this clonotype: The target antigen is unknown.

Overall study results and limits: Partial loss of CXCR3 expression followed cryopreservation; most assays used fresh PBMCs. Naive cells with CXCR3 showed TRB CDR3s that were more hydrophobic than those in CXCR3-negative naive cells. Memory CD8+ cells showed much lower diversity, while both naive subsets were comparably high.

The authors prepared UMI-labeled TRB cDNA libraries by 5' RACE. After re-calling the 5' RACE reads, TCRdb lists one entry per CDR3 protein, DNA absent. The sample's table shows approximately 130,000 distinct CDR3 sequences. The CDR3 runs to 16 residues. In germline, CDR1 is DFQATT, CDR2 SNEGSKA (reference sequence). This chain joins TRBV20-1 and TRBJ2-3; TCRdb indicates TRBD2, and absent DNA this call remains unverified. Sequencing was carried out using naive CXCR3+ CD8+ T cells from blood. Documented subset: CD45RO-CCR7+CD27+CD95- naive CD8+ T cells expressing CXCR3 (TNR3+). The TCR originated in a human donor in good health. Some clones in this sample may be carry-over from other donors' samples. The CDR3 sequence is CSARDFGLAGSDTQYF.